This T cell receptor (beta chain) was identified during a study of blood T cell repertoires in COVID-19. Study summary: PBMCs, B-cell-depleted T cells, or T cells were the source of the cDNA or gDNA that made up the material.

Source study methods: The authors estimated nucleated cell counts from reference gene primer amplification. Clones were sequenced by immunoSEQ multiplex PCR, and TCRdb holds only the in-frame ones, with some missing. V, J and clone size are those of that table, while D and trimming were read from the DNA. The table shows about 150,000 clones, with about four fifths occurring only once. The germline V gene encodes CDR1 LNHNV and CDR2 YYDKDF (reference sequence). The V end was cut by 5 bases, the J end by 1 base, with 20 bases between. The CDR3 runs to 17 residues. The chain joins TRBV15 to TRBJ1-1, with D maybe TRBD1 (6 bases). The receptor was isolated from a woman older than 75 with acute or convalescent COVID-19. Sequenced sample: peripheral blood. CDR3 protein: CATSRKGTGLRNTEAFF. The CDR3 DNA reads as TGTGCCACCAGCCGAAAGGGAACAGGGCTACGGAACACTGAAGCTTTCTTT.